The clone carrying this TCR beta chain was seen a handful of times. What it recognizes is unknown. The CDR3 loop spans 16 amino acids. V dropped 3 bases and J dropped 4 bases, with 19 bases sitting between them. CDR1 is SGHRS, CDR2 YFSETQ, per germline. This sample stems from a study of identical twins. The study, taken as a whole, reports: Insertions ran lower in abundant cord blood beta clonotypes, though not in memory repertoires.

MiXCR was run by TCRdb on the 5' RACE reads, yielding one entry per CDR3 protein. The table shows some 300,000 distinct CDR3 sequences, with approximately 13% occurring only once. These data were also reused for a study on yellow fever vaccine responses in identical twins.

The receptor comes from a woman in her late teens or twenties in good health. This chain joins TRBV5-1 and TRBJ1-2; no reliable D call. Sequencing input: CD8+ T cells sorted from blood. The CDR3 coding sequence is TGCGCCAGCAGCTCTACCGGGGTAGACGGAGTCTATGGCTACACCTTC. This translates into CASSSTGVDGVYGYTF.